A selection of T cell receptor beta chains follows, all from one sample in a study of T cell changes during pregnancy in multiple sclerosis. Profiling relied on immunoSEQ multiplex PCR, and the TCRdb table lists in-frame clones only, not all of them. The sample has tens of thousands of clones, 85% to 95% seen once. Sequences were derived from peripheral blood, sampled in the third trimester of pregnancy. Receptors originate from a female donor with multiple sclerosis, enrolled in a pregnancy study. CDR3s include the opening cysteine and the closing phenylalanine or tryptophan. The order of the fields is clone size, D gene, J gene, V gene, CDR3 protein, CDR3 DNA. D genes are given only for firm matches. Clone size is shown for a subset of rows, as once, few, many or a class of expanded clone.

abundance: few; d_gene: .; j_gene: TRBJ1-1; v_gene: TRBV6-5; CDR3aa: CASSYGAGAEAFF; CDR3nt: TGTGCCAGCAGTTACGGGGCAGGGGCTGAAGCTTTCTTT
abundance: .; d_gene: TRBD1; j_gene: TRBJ2-2; v_gene: TRBV14; CDR3aa: CASSQDRQGVTGELFF; CDR3nt: TGTGCCAGCAGCCAAGATCGACAGGGGGTCACCGGGGAGCTGTTTTTT
abundance: .; d_gene: .; j_gene: TRBJ1-1; v_gene: TRBV5-1; CDR3aa: CASSGQLGTEAFF; CDR3nt: TGCGCCAGCAGCGGACAGTTGGGCACTGAAGCTTTCTTT
abundance: .; d_gene: .; j_gene: TRBJ1-1; v_gene: TRBV7-3; CDR3aa: CASSSRGGAKNTEAFF; CDR3nt: TGTGCCAGCAGCTCAAGGGGGGGCGCGAAGAACACTGAAGCTTTCTTT
abundance: .; d_gene: .; j_gene: TRBJ2-1; v_gene: TRBV27; CDR3aa: CASSLRGGGNEQFF; CDR3nt: TGTGCCAGCAGTTTAAGAGGGGGGGGTAATGAGCAGTTCTTC
abundance: .; d_gene: TRBD1; j_gene: TRBJ2-6; v_gene: TRBV7-2; CDR3aa: CASSLSLGQAASGANVLTF; CDR3nt: TGTGCCAGCAGCTTAAGTTTGGGACAGGCGGCTTCCGGGGCCAACGTCCTGACTTTC
abundance: .; d_gene: TRBD1; j_gene: TRBJ2-1; v_gene: TRBV19; CDR3aa: CASSPDRVWNEQFF; CDR3nt: TGTGCCAGTTCGCCGGACAGGGTATGGAATGAGCAGTTCTTC
abundance: .; d_gene: .; j_gene: TRBJ2-6; v_gene: TRBV29-1; CDR3aa: CSVSFGQSGANVLTF; CDR3nt: TGCAGCGTTTCATTCGGACAGTCTGGGGCCAACGTCCTGACTTTC
abundance: .; d_gene: .; j_gene: TRBJ2-5; v_gene: TRBV27; CDR3aa: CASSEPGLAETQYF; CDR3nt: TGTGCCAGCAGTGAACCCGGCCTAGCGGAGACCCAGTACTTC
abundance: few; d_gene: TRBD1; j_gene: TRBJ2-7; v_gene: TRBV7-9; CDR3aa: CASSSGTGTNYEQYF; CDR3nt: TGTGCCAGCAGCTCCGGGACAGGGACCAACTACGAGCAGTACTTC
abundance: .; d_gene: .; j_gene: TRBJ1-2; v_gene: TRBV6-1; CDR3aa: CASSKQGYGYTF; CDR3nt: TGTGCCAGCAGTAAACAGGGATACGGCTACACCTTC
abundance: .; d_gene: .; j_gene: TRBJ1-1; v_gene: TRBV4-1; CDR3aa: CASSRGGTGTEAFF; CDR3nt: TGCGCCAGCAGCCGGGGGGGGACGGGCACTGAAGCTTTCTTT
abundance: once; d_gene: TRBD1; j_gene: TRBJ1-5; v_gene: TRBV11-3; CDR3aa: CASPFGQGKNQPQHF; CDR3nt: TGTGCCAGCCCGTTCGGACAGGGAAAAAATCAGCCCCAGCATTTT
abundance: .; d_gene: .; j_gene: TRBJ2-1; v_gene: TRBV7-8; CDR3aa: CASSSPGGQLEYNEQFF; CDR3nt: TGTGCCAGCAGCTCACCGGGCGGGCAGTTAGAATACAATGAGCAGTTCTTC
abundance: .; d_gene: TRBD1; j_gene: TRBJ2-1; v_gene: TRBV7-9; CDR3aa: CASSSKRTGVNEQFF; CDR3nt: TGTGCCAGCAGCTCCAAGCGGACAGGGGTTAATGAGCAGTTCTTC
abundance: .; d_gene: .; j_gene: TRBJ1-2; v_gene: TRBV5-6; CDR3aa: CASSLFREGVNYGYTF; CDR3nt: TGTGCCAGCAGCTTGTTCAGGGAGGGCGTAAACTATGGCTACACCTTC
abundance: .; d_gene: .; j_gene: TRBJ1-1; v_gene: TRBV7-9; CDR3aa: CASSLGAPSGTGEGTF; CDR3nt: TGTGCCAGCAGCTTGGGCGCTCCGAGTGGGACTGGGGAGGGCACCTTT
abundance: .; d_gene: TRBD2; j_gene: TRBJ2-1; v_gene: TRBV7-8; CDR3aa: CASSSDRVLAGGYEQFF; CDR3nt: TGTGCCAGCAGCTCGGACAGGGTGCTAGCGGGAGGTTATGAGCAGTTCTTC
abundance: .; d_gene: .; j_gene: TRBJ2-2; v_gene: TRBV7-6; CDR3aa: CASSSPRLARGGLNTGELFF; CDR3nt: TGTGCCAGCAGCTCCCCCCGTTTGGCGCGGGGAGGATTGAACACCGGGGAGCTGTTTTTT
abundance: .; d_gene: .; j_gene: TRBJ1-5; v_gene: TRBV19; CDR3aa: CASSIASIIGGGSNQPQHF; CDR3nt: TGTGCCAGTAGTATAGCATCTATTATTGGGGGGGGAAGCAATCAGCCCCAGCATTTT
abundance: .; d_gene: TRBD1; j_gene: TRBJ2-3; v_gene: TRBV10-1; CDR3aa: CASSFRGRMTDTQYF; CDR3nt: TGCGCCAGCAGTTTTAGGGGGCGAATGACAGATACGCAGTATTTT
abundance: .; d_gene: TRBD2; j_gene: TRBJ2-5; v_gene: TRBV5-6; CDR3aa: CASSLVRLAGARETQYF; CDR3nt: TGTGCCAGCAGCTTGGTTCGGCTAGCGGGAGCACGGGAGACCCAGTACTTC
abundance: once; d_gene: .; j_gene: TRBJ2-7; v_gene: TRBV7-8; CDR3aa: CASSRRSATPFYEQYF; CDR3nt: TGTGCCAGCAGTCGAAGGTCGGCGACACCCTTCTACGAGCAGTACTTC
abundance: .; d_gene: .; j_gene: TRBJ2-7; v_gene: TRBV19; CDR3aa: CASSIGPGDEQYF; CDR3nt: TGTGCCAGTAGTATAGGGCCGGGGGACGAGCAGTACTTC
abundance: .; d_gene: TRBD2; j_gene: TRBJ2-1; v_gene: TRBV6-4; CDR3aa: CASSEASGSNEQFF; CDR3nt: TGTGCCAGCAGTGAGGCTAGCGGGAGCAATGAGCAGTTCTTC
abundance: .; d_gene: .; j_gene: TRBJ2-5; v_gene: TRBV11-2; CDR3aa: CASSPYDGVRETQYF; CDR3nt: TGTGCCAGCAGCCCGTATGACGGGGTTCGAGAGACCCAGTACTTC
abundance: .; d_gene: .; j_gene: TRBJ2-7; v_gene: TRBV11-2; CDR3aa: CASSLDLRWGDEQYF; CDR3nt: TGTGCCAGCAGCTTAGATCTGAGGTGGGGGGACGAGCAGTACTTC
abundance: .; d_gene: .; j_gene: TRBJ1-5; v_gene: TRBV30; CDR3aa: CAWSVGGHQPQHF; CDR3nt: TGTGCCTGGAGTGTGGGCGGACACCAGCCCCAGCATTTT
abundance: .; d_gene: TRBD1; j_gene: TRBJ2-7; v_gene: TRBV7-9; CDR3aa: CASSILDRDQEQYF; CDR3nt: TGTGCCAGCAGCATATTGGACAGGGACCAAGAGCAGTACTTC
abundance: .; d_gene: .; j_gene: TRBJ1-4; v_gene: TRBV11-2; CDR3aa: CASSRATNEKLFF; CDR3nt: TGTGCCAGCAGCCGCGCAACTAATGAAAAACTGTTTTTT
abundance: .; d_gene: .; j_gene: TRBJ2-2; v_gene: TRBV9; CDR3aa: CASSVGGFTGELFF; CDR3nt: TGTGCCAGCAGCGTAGGCGGGTTCACCGGGGAGCTGTTTTTT
abundance: .; d_gene: TRBD2; j_gene: TRBJ2-1; v_gene: TRBV19; CDR3aa: CASRKRESYNEQFF; CDR3nt: TGTGCCAGTAGAAAGCGGGAGTCCTACAATGAGCAGTTCTTC
abundance: medium-sized; d_gene: TRBD2; j_gene: TRBJ2-3; v_gene: TRBV6-1; CDR3aa: CASSELAGRTDTQYF; CDR3nt: TGTGCCAGCAGTGAACTAGCGGGAAGAACAGATACGCAGTATTTT
abundance: .; d_gene: .; j_gene: TRBJ2-7; v_gene: TRBV4-1; CDR3aa: CASSRRDWSRDEQYF; CDR3nt: TGCGCCAGCAGCCGGAGGGACTGGTCGCGAGACGAGCAGTACTTC
abundance: .; d_gene: .; j_gene: TRBJ1-4; v_gene: TRBV28; CDR3aa: CASSLGLNNEKLFF; CDR3nt: TGTGCCAGCAGCCTGGGACTTAACAATGAAAAACTGTTTTTT
abundance: many; d_gene: TRBD1; j_gene: TRBJ2-7; v_gene: TRBV5-1; CDR3aa: CASSLTSMGQAYEQYF; CDR3nt: TGCGCCAGCAGCTTGACGTCGATGGGACAGGCCTACGAGCAGTACTTC
abundance: .; d_gene: TRBD2; j_gene: TRBJ2-3; v_gene: TRBV27; CDR3aa: CASSPLAGVTDTQYF; CDR3nt: TGTGCCAGCAGCCCCCTAGCGGGAGTAACAGATACGCAGTATTTT
abundance: .; d_gene: TRBD1; j_gene: TRBJ1-1; v_gene: TRBV5-4; CDR3aa: CASSAAQGGNTEAFF; CDR3nt: TGTGCCAGCAGCGCGGCTCAGGGGGGTAACACTGAAGCTTTCTTT
abundance: .; d_gene: TRBD1; j_gene: TRBJ1-5; v_gene: TRBV18; CDR3aa: CASSEPGQVQPQHF; CDR3nt: TGTGCCAGCTCAGAACCGGGACAGGTTCAGCCCCAGCATTTT
abundance: .; d_gene: TRBD2; j_gene: TRBJ2-7; v_gene: TRBV30; CDR3aa: CAWRLAGDFSYEQYF; CDR3nt: TGTGCCTGGAGGTTGGCGGGAGACTTTTCCTACGAGCAGTACTTC